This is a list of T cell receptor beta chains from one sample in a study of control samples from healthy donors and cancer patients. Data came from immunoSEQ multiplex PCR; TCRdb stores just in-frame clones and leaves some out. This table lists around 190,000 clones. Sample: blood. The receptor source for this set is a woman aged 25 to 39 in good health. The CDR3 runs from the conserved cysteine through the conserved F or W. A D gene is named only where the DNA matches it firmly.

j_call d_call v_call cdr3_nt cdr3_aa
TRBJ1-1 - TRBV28 TGTGCCAGCAGTTTATCTCGCGGGGCTTTCTTT CASSLSRGAFF
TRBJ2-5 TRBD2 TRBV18 TGTGCCAGCTCACCACCCGGGGGGGAGACCCAGTACTTC CASSPPGGETQYF
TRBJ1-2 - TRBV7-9 TGTGCCAGCAGCCCAAACAGGGTTGGCTATGGCTACACCTTC CASSPNRVGYGYTF
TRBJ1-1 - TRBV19 TGTGCCAGTATCGCCAGCTTGAACACTGAAGCTTTCTTT CASIASLNTEAFF
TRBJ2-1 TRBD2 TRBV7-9 TGTGCCAGCAGCGCCCCCCGGGGGGGCCTCGACAATGAGCAGTTCTTC CASSAPRGGLDNEQFF
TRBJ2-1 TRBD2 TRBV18 TGTGCCAGCTCACCAAGGGAGGGGCTAGCGGGATCGGATGAGCAGTTCTTC CASSPREGLAGSDEQFF
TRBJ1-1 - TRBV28 TGTGCCAGCAGTTTAGTGTTCTCTGAAGCTTTCTTT CASSLVFSEAFF
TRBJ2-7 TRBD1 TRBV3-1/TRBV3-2 TGTGCCAGCAGCGGGACAGGCGTATACGAGCAGTACTTC CASSGTGVYEQYF
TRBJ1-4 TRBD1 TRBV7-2 TGTGCCAGCAGCGGACAGGGGAGGACTAATGAAAAACTGTTTTTT CASSGQGRTNEKLFF
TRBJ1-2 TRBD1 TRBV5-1 TGCGCCAGCAGCTTGTCAGGGGGTGGAACTAGGGGCTACACCTTC CASSLSGGGTRGYTF
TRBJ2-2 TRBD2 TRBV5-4 TGTGCCTTTGCCATGTTGGGGGGGGCCGGGGAGCTGTTTTTT CAFAMLGGAGELFF
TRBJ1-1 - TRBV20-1 TGCAGTGCACTTCAGAACACTGAAGCTTTCTTT CSALQNTEAFF
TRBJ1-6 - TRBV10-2 TGCGCCAGCAGCCAGGTTGTCAGCTCCTATAATTCACCCCTCCACTTT CASSQVVSSYNSPLHF
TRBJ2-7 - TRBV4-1 TGCGCCAGCAGCCAAGATCCGAGACAGATAGCCTACGAGCAGTACTTC CASSQDPRQIAYEQYF
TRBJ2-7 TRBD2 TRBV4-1 TGCGCCAGCAGCCAAGAGGTGCGGGGGGGCGAGCAGTACTTC CASSQEVRGGEQYF
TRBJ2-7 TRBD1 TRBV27 TGTGCCAGCAGTTTAGGGACAGCCTACGAGCAGTACTTC CASSLGTAYEQYF
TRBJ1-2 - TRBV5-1 TGCGCCAGCAGCTTGGACTCGGGGGGCCGTAACTATGGCTACACCTTC CASSLDSGGRNYGYTF
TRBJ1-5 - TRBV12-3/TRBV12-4 TGTGCCAGCAGTCCGGGTAGAACTCAGCCCCAGCATTTT CASSPGRTQPQHF
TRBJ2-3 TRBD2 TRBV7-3 TGTGCCAGCAGCCTCCGGGGGGGATATAAAGATACGCAGTATTTT CASSLRGGYKDTQYF
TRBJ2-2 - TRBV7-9 TGTGCCAGCAGCTTAACAGGGTGGGGACCCGGGGAGCTGTTTTTT CASSLTGWGPGELFF
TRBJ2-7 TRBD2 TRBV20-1 TGCAGTGCCCCTCGGGGGGTCGAGCAGTACTTC CSAPRGVEQYF
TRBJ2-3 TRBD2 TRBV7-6 TGTGCCAGCAGCGCCATAGCGGGGGGCCTCAGTAGCACAGATACGCAGTATTTT CASSAIAGGLSSTDTQYF
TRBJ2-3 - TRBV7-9 TGTGCCAGCAGCCAAGGGAACACCGCTAGCACAGATACGCAGTATTTT CASSQGNTASTDTQYF
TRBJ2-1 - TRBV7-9 TGTGCCAGCCCTCAGGCCAATTACAATGAGCAGTTCTTC CASPQANYNEQFF
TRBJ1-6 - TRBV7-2 TGTGCCAGCAGCTTAGGTCCGAGACAGCATAATTCACCCCTCCACTTT CASSLGPRQHNSPLHF
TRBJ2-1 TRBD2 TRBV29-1 TGCAGCGTTGTCCCCGGGGGGAGGTACAATGAGCAGTTCTTC CSVVPGGRYNEQFF
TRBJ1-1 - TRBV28 TGTGCCAGCAGTTTATACGGGGGAGGAGGCACTGAAGCTTTCTTT CASSLYGGGGTEAFF
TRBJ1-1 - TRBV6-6 TGTGCCAGCACCCCCTTCGCCGGGGGCGGGAGCACTGAAGCTTTCTTT CASTPFAGGGSTEAFF
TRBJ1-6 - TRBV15 TGTGCCACCAGCAGAGTTGAGAGGAATTCACCCCTCCACTTT CATSRVERNSPLHF
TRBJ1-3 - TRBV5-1 TGCGCCACCTCCTTTGGGGACTCTGGAAACACCATATATTTT CATSFGDSGNTIYF
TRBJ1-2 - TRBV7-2 TGTGCCAGCAGCTTCACTTTGAGGGGCTACACCTTC CASSFTLRGYTF
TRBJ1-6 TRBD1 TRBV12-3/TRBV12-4 TGTGCCAGCAGCCGACAGGGGAATTCACCCCTCCACTTT CASSRQGNSPLHF
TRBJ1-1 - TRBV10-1 TGCGCCAGCCCCTTTGAGGCTTTTGAAGCTTTCTTT CASPFEAFEAFF
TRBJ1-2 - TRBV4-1 TGCGCCAGCAGCCGAAAGGAAACGGGTGAAGACTATGGCTACACCTTC CASSRKETGEDYGYTF
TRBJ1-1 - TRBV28 TGTGCCAGCAGTTTCCCGGACAGATTCACTGAAGCTTTCTTT CASSFPDRFTEAFF
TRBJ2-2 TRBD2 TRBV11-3 TGTGCCAGCAGCTTAGAGAAGCGGGGGGGCCCAAGGGGCGGGGAGCTGTTTTTT CASSLEKRGGPRGGELFF
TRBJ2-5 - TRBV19 TGTGCCAGTAGTGGACTCCAAGAGACCCAGTACTTC CASSGLQETQYF
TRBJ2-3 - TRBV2 TGTGCCAGCAGGGAGTTCCCCCTACAGGATTCAATCACAGATACGCAGTATTTT CASREFPLQDSITDTQYF
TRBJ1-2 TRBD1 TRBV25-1 TGTGCCAGCAGTGAATCGGTAGGAGGGGGCGACCACTATGGCTACACCTTC CASSESVGGGDHYGYTF
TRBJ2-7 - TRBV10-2 TGCGCCAGCAGTAGACCCGCGGTGGGCTACGAGCAGTACTTC CASSRPAVGYEQYF
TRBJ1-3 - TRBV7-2 TGTGCCAGCAGCTTAGGTGGGACCGGAAACACCATATATTTT CASSLGGTGNTIYF
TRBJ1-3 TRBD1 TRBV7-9 TGTGCCAGCAGCCCCCGGGACAGGGTCTCCGGAAACACCATATATTTT CASSPRDRVSGNTIYF
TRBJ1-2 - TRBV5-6 TGTGCCAGCAGCCCACTGGGCGGTTATGGCTACACCTTC CASSPLGGYGYTF
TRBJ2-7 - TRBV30 TGTGCCTGGAGTGTAACGTCCTACGAGCAGTACTTC CAWSVTSYEQYF
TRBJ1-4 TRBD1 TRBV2 TGTGCCAGCATTCAGGGGGCGAGGTCTGAAAAACTGTTTTTT CASIQGARSEKLFF
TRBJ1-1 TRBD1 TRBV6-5 TGTGCCAGCAGACGCAGGGGGAAGAGAGACACTGAAGCTTTCTTT CASRRRGKRDTEAFF
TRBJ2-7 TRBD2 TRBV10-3 TGTGCCATTTCGGCGGGGGGATACGAGCAGTACTTC CAISAGGYEQYF
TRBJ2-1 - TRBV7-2 TGTGCCAGCAGCCCTAGAGGGTTGGCTTACAATGAGCAGTTCTTC CASSPRGLAYNEQFF
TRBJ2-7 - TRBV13 TGTGCCAGCAGCACGGGACTCTACGAGCAGTACTTC CASSTGLYEQYF
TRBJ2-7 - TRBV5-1 TGCGCCAGCAGCTTGGGTGGGTTCGACGAGCAGTACTTC CASSLGGFDEQYF
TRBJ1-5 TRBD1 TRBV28 TGTGCCAGCAGCCCCTCGACAGGGGGCAATCAGCCCCAGCATTTT CASSPSTGGNQPQHF
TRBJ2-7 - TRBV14 TGTGCCAGCAGTGGCCAGGGCGGGGAGCAGTACTTC CASSGQGGEQYF